This T cell receptor beta chain was identified in a study of T cell responses to AZD1222 COVID-19 vaccine. Study-level findings and limits: Donors were chiefly white British, with a greater number of females, and clonal diversity was perhaps underestimated. Recipients of AZD1222 seropositive at baseline numbered only 6 or 7.

About this clone: No antigen is known for it.

Sequencing was performed with immunoSEQ multiplex PCR; in TCRdb, only in-frame clones are kept and a portion is missing. The sample contains some 200,000 clones, around nine tenths of which appear only once. The V end was cut by 5 bases, the J end by 8 bases, with 15 bases between. There are 13 residues in the CDR3. The germline V gene encodes CDR1 LNHDA and CDR2 SQIVND (reference sequence). This receptor was identified in an adult who received the MenACWY meningococcal vaccine as a control. The specimen comprised peripheral blood, sampled 28 days after the second dose of the MenACWY control vaccine. V is TRBV19 and J is TRBJ1-1; TRBD1 is a possible D gene (6 bases). The CDR3, as DNA: TGTGCCAGTAGTTCTTATACAGACAGGGAAGCTTTCTTT. Amino acid sequence: CASSSYTDREAFF.